The entry below gives a single T cell receptor (beta chain) sequence along with its context. From germline, CDR1 is MNHEY and CDR2 SMNVEV (reference sequence). V lost 4 bases to trimming and J lost 4 bases; unmatched junction nucleotides: 6. The CDR3 is made up of 14 amino acids. This sample was included in a study of blood T cell repertoires in COVID-19. About the research overall: In each case, the material was cDNA or gDNA derived from T cells, B-cell-depleted T cells, or PBMCs.

Here immunoSEQ multiplex PCR was the method, and the copy in TCRdb shows in-frame clones only, minus some. The sample contains approximately 49,000 clones, 82% of which appear only once. The chain recombines TRBV27 with TRBJ1-2; 7 bases agree with TRBD1. The source of this sequence is a human donor with acute or convalescent COVID-19. The donor label of this sample is uncertain. The sample taken for sequencing was peripheral blood. The CDR3 DNA sequence: TGTGCCAGCAGTTCTGCTACAGGGGTCTATGGCTACACCTTC. Its protein is CASSSATGVYGYTF.